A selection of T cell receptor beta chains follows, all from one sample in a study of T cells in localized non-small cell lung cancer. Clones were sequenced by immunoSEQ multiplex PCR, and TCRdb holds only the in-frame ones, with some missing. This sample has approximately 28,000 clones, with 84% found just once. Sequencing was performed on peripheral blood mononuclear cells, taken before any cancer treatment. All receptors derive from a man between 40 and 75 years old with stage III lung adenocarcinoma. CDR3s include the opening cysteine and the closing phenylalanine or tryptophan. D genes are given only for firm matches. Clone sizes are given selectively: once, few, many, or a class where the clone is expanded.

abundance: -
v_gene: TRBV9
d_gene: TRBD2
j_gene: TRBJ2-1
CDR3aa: CASSFYPSGGLNEQFF
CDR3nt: TGTGCCAGCAGCTTCTACCCTAGCGGGGGGTTAAATGAGCAGTTCTTC

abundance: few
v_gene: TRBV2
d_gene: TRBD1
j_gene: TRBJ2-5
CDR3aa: CASRAGTGWETQYF
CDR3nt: TGTGCCAGCAGGGCCGGGACAGGGTGGGAGACCCAGTACTTC

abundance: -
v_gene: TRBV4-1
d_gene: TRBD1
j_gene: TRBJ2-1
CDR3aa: CASRDRDPYNEQFF
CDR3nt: TGCGCCAGCAGAGACAGGGACCCCTACAATGAGCAGTTCTTC

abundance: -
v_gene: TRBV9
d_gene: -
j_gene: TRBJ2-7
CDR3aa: CASSVGDMYYEQYF
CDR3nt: TGTGCCAGCAGCGTAGGGGACATGTACTACGAGCAGTACTTC

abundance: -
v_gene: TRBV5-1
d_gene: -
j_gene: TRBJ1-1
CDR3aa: CASSPVGGGNTEAFF
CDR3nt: TGCGCCAGCAGCCCTGTCGGGGGAGGGAACACTGAAGCTTTCTTT

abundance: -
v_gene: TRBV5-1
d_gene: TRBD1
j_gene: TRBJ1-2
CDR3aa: CASRSIPGGDYGYTF
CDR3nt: TGCGCCAGCAGATCGATTCCAGGGGGCGACTATGGCTACACCTTC

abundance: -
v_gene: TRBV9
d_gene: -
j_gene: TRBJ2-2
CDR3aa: CASSVDWKGTGELFF
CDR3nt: TGTGCCAGCAGCGTAGACTGGAAGGGAACCGGGGAGCTGTTTTTT

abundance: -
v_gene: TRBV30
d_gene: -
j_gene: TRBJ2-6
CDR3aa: CAWEKPSTGNGANVLTF
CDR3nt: TGTGCCTGGGAGAAACCTTCGACGGGCAATGGGGCCAACGTCCTGACTTTC

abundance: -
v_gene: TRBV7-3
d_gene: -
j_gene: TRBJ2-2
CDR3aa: CASSRGPGELFF
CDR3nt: TGTGCCAGCAGCCGGGGACCCGGGGAGCTGTTTTTT

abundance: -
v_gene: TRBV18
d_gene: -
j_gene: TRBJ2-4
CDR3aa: CASSPPRGGSGIQYF
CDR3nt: TGTGCCAGCTCACCCCCTCGTGGAGGGAGCGGCATTCAGTACTTC

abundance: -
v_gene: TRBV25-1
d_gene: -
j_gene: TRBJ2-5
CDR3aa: CASIGGYIQETQYF
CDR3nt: TGTGCCAGCATCGGCGGTTACATCCAAGAGACCCAGTACTTC

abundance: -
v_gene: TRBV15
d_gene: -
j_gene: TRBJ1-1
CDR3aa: CATSRDLGWNTEAFF
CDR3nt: TGTGCCACCAGCAGAGATCTGGGCTGGAACACTGAAGCTTTCTTT

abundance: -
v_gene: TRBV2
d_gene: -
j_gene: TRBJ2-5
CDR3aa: CASQGQAKTQYF
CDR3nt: TGTGCCAGTCAGGGGCAGGCGAAGACCCAGTACTTC

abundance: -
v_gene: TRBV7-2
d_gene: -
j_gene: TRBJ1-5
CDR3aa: CASSLVYGSGQPQHF
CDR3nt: TGTGCCAGCAGCTTAGTGTACGGGTCCGGACAGCCCCAGCATTTT

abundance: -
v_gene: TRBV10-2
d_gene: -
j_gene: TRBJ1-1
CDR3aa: CASSEVGNTEAFF
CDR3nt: TGCGCCAGCAGTGAGGTGGGGAACACTGAAGCTTTCTTT

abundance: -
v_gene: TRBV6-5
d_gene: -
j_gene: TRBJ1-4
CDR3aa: CASSGLGYEKLFF
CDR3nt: TGTGCCAGCAGCGGGCTGGGGTACGAAAAACTGTTTTTT

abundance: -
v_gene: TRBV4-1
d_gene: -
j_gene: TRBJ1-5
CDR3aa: CASSQRATGGNQPQHF
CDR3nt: TGCGCCAGCAGCCAAAGGGCGACGGGAGGCAATCAGCCCCAGCATTTT

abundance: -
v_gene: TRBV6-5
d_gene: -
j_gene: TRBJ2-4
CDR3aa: CASSYMGTAKNIQYF
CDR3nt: TGTGCCAGCAGTTACATGGGAACGGCCAAAAACATTCAGTACTTC

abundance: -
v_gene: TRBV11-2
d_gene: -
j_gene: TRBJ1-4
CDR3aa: CASSLDGGTNEKLFF
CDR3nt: TGTGCCAGCAGCTTAGATGGGGGGACTAATGAAAAACTGTTTTTT

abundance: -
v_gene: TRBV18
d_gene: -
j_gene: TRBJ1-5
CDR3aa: CASSTGSTDQPQHF
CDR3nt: TGTGCCAGCTCGACGGGCAGTACCGATCAGCCCCAGCATTTT

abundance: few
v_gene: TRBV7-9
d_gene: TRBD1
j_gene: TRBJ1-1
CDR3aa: CASSLARTGNHEAFF
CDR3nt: TGTGCCAGCAGCTTAGCTAGGACAGGGAACCACGAAGCTTTCTTT

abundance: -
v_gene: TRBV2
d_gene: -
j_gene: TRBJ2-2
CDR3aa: CASSEGGRGTGELFF
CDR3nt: TGTGCCAGCAGTGAGGGGGGGCGCGGGACCGGGGAGCTGTTTTTT

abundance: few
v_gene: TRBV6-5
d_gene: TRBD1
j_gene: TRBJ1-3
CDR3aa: CASSGTASGNTIYF
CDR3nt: TGTGCCAGCAGTGGGACAGCCTCTGGAAACACCATATATTTT

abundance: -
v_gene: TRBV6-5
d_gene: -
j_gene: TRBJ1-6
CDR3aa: CASSRVSDSPLHF
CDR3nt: TGTGCCAGCAGCAGGGTCTCCGATTCACCCCTCCACTTT

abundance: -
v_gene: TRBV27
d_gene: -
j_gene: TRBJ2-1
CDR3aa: CASSLSIGNEQFF
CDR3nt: TGTGCCAGCAGTTTATCGATCGGTAATGAGCAGTTCTTC

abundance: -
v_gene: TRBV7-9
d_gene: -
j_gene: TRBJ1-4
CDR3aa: CASSLRTGPTNEKLFF
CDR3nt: TGTGCCAGCAGCTTAAGAACAGGGCCCACTAATGAAAAACTGTTTTTT

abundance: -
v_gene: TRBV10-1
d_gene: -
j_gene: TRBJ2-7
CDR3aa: CASSDVRVGIYEQYF
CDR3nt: TGCGCCAGCAGTGACGTCCGGGTCGGGATCTACGAGCAGTACTTC

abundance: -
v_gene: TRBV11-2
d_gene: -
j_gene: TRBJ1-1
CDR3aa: CASSSLVGGRWSTEAFF
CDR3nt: TGTGCCAGCAGTTCACTAGTCGGGGGGCGGTGGAGCACTGAAGCTTTCTTT

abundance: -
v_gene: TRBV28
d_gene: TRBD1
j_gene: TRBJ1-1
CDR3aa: CASTVQGASTEAFF
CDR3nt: TGTGCCAGCACCGTACAGGGGGCGTCCACTGAAGCTTTCTTT

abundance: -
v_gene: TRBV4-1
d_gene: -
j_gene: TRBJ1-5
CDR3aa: CASSLMDGPRQPQHF
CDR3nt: TGCGCCAGCAGCCTCATGGACGGCCCAAGGCAGCCCCAGCATTTT